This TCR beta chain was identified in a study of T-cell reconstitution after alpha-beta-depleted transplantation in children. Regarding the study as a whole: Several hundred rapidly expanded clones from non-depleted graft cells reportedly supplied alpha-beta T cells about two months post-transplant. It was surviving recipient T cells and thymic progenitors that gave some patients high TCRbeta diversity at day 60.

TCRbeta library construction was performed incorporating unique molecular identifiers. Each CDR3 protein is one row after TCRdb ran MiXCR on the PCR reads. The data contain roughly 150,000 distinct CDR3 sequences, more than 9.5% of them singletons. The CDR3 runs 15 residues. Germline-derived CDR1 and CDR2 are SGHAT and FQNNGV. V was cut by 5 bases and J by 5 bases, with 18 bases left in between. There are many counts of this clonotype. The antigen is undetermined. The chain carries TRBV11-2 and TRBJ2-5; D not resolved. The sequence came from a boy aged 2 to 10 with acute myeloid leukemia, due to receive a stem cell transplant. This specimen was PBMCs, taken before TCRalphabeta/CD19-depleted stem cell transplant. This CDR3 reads CASSPPTRLRETQYF. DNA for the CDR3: TGTGCCAGCAGCCCCCCGACTCGGTTGCGCGAGACCCAGTACTTC.